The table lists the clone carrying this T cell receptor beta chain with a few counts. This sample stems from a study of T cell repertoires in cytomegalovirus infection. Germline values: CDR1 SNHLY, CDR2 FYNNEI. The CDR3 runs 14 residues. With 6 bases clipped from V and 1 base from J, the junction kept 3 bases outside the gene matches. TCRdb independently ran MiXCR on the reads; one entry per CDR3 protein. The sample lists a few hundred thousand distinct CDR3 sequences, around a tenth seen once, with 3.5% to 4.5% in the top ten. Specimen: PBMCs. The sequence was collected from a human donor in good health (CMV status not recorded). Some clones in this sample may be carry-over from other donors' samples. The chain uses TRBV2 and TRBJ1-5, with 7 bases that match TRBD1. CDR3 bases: TGTGCCAGCAGGGACAGGTTCAGCAATCAGCCCCAGCATTTT. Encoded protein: CASRDRFSNQPQHF. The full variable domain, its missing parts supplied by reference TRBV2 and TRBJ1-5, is EPEVTQTPSHQVTQMGQEVILRCVPISNHLYFYWYRQILGQKVEFLVSFYNNEISEKSEIFDDQFSVERPDGSNFTLKIRSTKLEDSAMYFCASRDRFSNQPQHFGDGTRLSIL.